This T cell receptor beta chain is drawn from a study of T cell responses to AZD1222 COVID-19 vaccine. Some clones are missing from TCRdb's copy, which holds only in-frame ones; the method was immunoSEQ multiplex PCR. Of tens of thousands of clones listed, 89% are singletons. This CDR3 is 18 amino acids long. CDR1 SGHAT and CDR2 FQNNGV come from the germline V gene. After removal of 4 bases from V and 3 bases from J, the junction contained 13 bases not matched to a gene. This TCR came from an adult in good health. Sequenced material: peripheral blood, taken on day 0 of MenACWY control vaccination. J is TRBJ1-1 and V is TRBV11-2, with 11 bases matching TRBD1. CDR3 amino acids: CASSSRGQGAKLDTEAFF. In nucleotides, the CDR3 is TGTGCCAGCAGCTCCAGAGGACAGGGGGCGAAATTGGACACTGAAGCTTTCTTT.